The 20 T cell receptor beta chains below all came from one sample that was sequenced in a study of post-analysis software for immune sequencing data. General observations from the study: Higher frequency in patients than in controls was seen for five TRBV segments, with TRBV5-6, TRBV5-1 and TRBV20-1 among them.

Carried by the TCR beta cDNA libraries were unique molecular identifiers. Each CDR3 protein gets one entry after TCRdb re-called the PCR reads with MiXCR. The sample includes 450,000 to 650,000 distinct CDR3 sequences, roughly 40% of them seen just once. These receptors lack a known antigen. The sequenced sample consisted of blood. The receptor set was obtained from a girl aged 10-17 years with multiple sclerosis.

This clonotype was seen only once. The gene calls are TRBV3-1 and TRBJ2-5, with 8 bases that match TRBD2. The germline CDR1 and CDR2 sequences are LGHDT and YNNKEL (reference sequence). The CDR3 consists of 15 residues. The J segment lost 5 bases and the V segment lost 1 base, leaving 6 bases of the junction unmatched. The CDR3 sequence: CASSQGVSGGETQYF. CDR3 nucleotide sequence: TGTGCCAGCAGCCAAGGGGTCTCGGGGGGGGAGACCCAGTACTTC.

The V call is TRBV12-3 or TRBV12-4, the J call TRBJ2-1; D is undetermined. Trimming took off 6 bases at V and 7 bases at J, with 4 bases between the two ends. The CDR3 is made up of 10 amino acids. CDR3 loop: CASRRNEQFF. DNA of the CDR3: TGTGCCAGCAGGAGGAATGAGCAGTTCTTC.

In this sample, this clonotype turned up a few times. The genes are TRBV20-1 and TRBJ2-1, with D possibly being TRBD1 or TRBD2 (5 bases each). Trimming removed 3 bases at V and 8 bases at J, with 20 bases between. The CDR3 consists of 15 residues. Germline loops: CDR1 DFQATT, CDR2 SNEGSKA (reference sequence). CDR3 DNA: TGCAGTGCTAGGCCCCGGGACCCTGCAAGATATGAGCAGTTCTTC. Translated, it gives CSARPRDPARYEQFF.

This clonotype was seen a handful of times. The chain links TRBV29-1 to TRBJ1-2; 8 nucleotides line up with TRBD1. This CDR3 contains 14 residues. The J segment lost 2 bases and the V segment lost 4 bases, leaving 6 bases of the junction unmatched. Looked up from germline, CDR1 is SQVTM and CDR2 is ANQGSEA. CDR3 DNA sequence: TGCAGCGTTGCGCAAGGACAGGGAAACTATGGCTACACCTTC. Translation gives CSVAQGQGNYGYTF.

This chain joins TRBV12-3 or TRBV12-4 and TRBJ1-1; D remains unclear. Deletions cut 2 bases from V and 2 bases from J, with 9 bases between. There are 14 residues in the CDR3. The CDR3 spells CASSLNTANTEAFF. DNA for the CDR3: TGTGCCAGCAGTTTAAACACGGCTAACACTGAAGCTTTCTTT.

V gene TRBV5-1 combines with J gene TRBJ1-1; 7 nucleotides align to TRBD1. Unmatched junction bases numbered 8, after V lost 4 bases and J lost 5 bases. This CDR3 is 14 amino acids long. The germline V gene has CDR1 SGHRS and CDR2 YFSETQ. CDR3 in DNA: TGCGCCAGCAGCCTATACAGGGGTAGAACTGAAGCTTTCTTT. Its translation is CASSLYRGRTEAFF.

This clonotype was picked up a small number of times. This rearrangement joins TRBV7-9 to TRBJ1-2; 9 bases line up with TRBD1. This CDR3 spans 16 amino acids. J was trimmed by 8 bases and V by 5 bases; bases with no gene match: 15. CDR1 is SEHNR, CDR2 FQNEAQ, per germline (reference sequence). DNA of the CDR3: TGTGCCAGCAGCGCATCAACCGGGACAGGGTCTTCGGGCTACACCTTC. Amino acids: CASSASTGTGSSGYTF.

A word on this clonotype: At one end, the junction sequence differs from germline, possibly due to a read error. The rearrangement uses TRBV4-2 and TRBJ1-2, with D unclear. The length of the CDR3 is 16 residues. Germline V gives CDR1 LGHNA, CDR2 YNFKEQ. In DNA form, the CDR3 reads TGTGTCAGCAGCCAGCCCGAAAGCTTGGGGTTCTATGGCTACACCTTC. This encodes CVSSQPESLGFYGYTF.

The V and J genes are TRBV13 and TRBJ2-3; D might be TRBD1 or TRBD2, each matching 6 bases. The length of the CDR3 is 17 residues. The germline V gene has CDR1 PRHDT and CDR2 FYEKMQ (reference sequence). V was pared by 5 bases and J by 0 bases, with 18 bases between. The CDR3 nucleotides read TGTGCCAGCAGCACTCTACCAGGGGAGGTTAGCACAGATACGCAGTATTTT. Protein: CASSTLPGEVSTDTQYF.

V is TRBV6-4 and J is TRBJ2-3; 10 positions agree with TRBD1. The CDR3 loop spans 15 amino acids. CDR1 is MRHNA and CDR2 is SNTAGT in the germline V gene. Trimming took 4 bases from V and 3 from J; bases not matched to a gene: 4. In DNA form, the CDR3 reads TGTGCCAGCAGTGTGGGGACAGGGGATACAGATACGCAGTATTTT. This codes for CASSVGTGDTDTQYF.

The V call is TRBV3-1, the J call TRBJ2-5; the D gene is possibly TRBD2 (5 bases). The CDR3 loop spans 15 amino acids. The germline V and J ends were trimmed by 0 bases and 6 bases, with 14 bases remaining between them. CDR1 is LGHDT and CDR2 is YNNKEL in the germline V gene (reference sequence). In DNA form, the CDR3 reads TGTGCCAGCAGCCAAGATCCGACTACCGGGCAGACCCAGTACTTC. This gives the protein CASSQDPTTGQTQYF.

This clonotype showed up just a few times. V gene TRBV10-3 combines with J gene TRBJ2-7, with D uncertain. CDR1 is ENHRY, CDR2 SYGVKD, per germline. V was shortened by 3 bases and J by 5 bases, with 5 bases between the two germline ends. This CDR3 has 11 amino acids. The CDR3 DNA is TGTGCCATCAGTGAAGGGAACGAGCAGTACTTC. This codes for CAISEGNEQYF.

This clonotype turned up a few times. The chain carries TRBV27 and TRBJ2-1; a possible D gene is TRBD2 (6 bases). With 4 bases removed from V and 1 base from J, the gap between germline ends came to 8 bases. Germline CDR1 reads MNHEY; CDR2 reads SMNVEV (reference sequence). CDR3 size: 14 residues. CDR3 bases: TGTGCCAGCAGTTGGGGGGATTCCTACAATGAGCAGTTCTTC. Translation gives CASSWGDSYNEQFF.

This clonotype was seen more than once but under ten times. The chain joins TRBV11-2 to TRBJ2-7, with 9 bases identical to TRBD2. This CDR3 is 13 amino acids long. The trim removed 6 bases at V and 4 bases at J, leaving 4 bases unmatched. Germline CDR1 SGHAT, CDR2 FQNNGV. The DNA for the CDR3 is TGTGCCAGCAGATACCTAGCGGGATACGAGCAGTACTTC. It translates to CASRYLAGYEQYF. Filled out from reference TRBV11-2 and TRBJ2-7, the complete variable domain reads EAGVAQSPRYKIIEKRQSVAFWCNPISGHATLYWYQQILGQGPKLLIQFQNNGVVDDSQLPKDRFSAERLKGVDSTLKIQPAKLEDSAVYLCASRYLAGYEQYFGPGTRLTVT.

This clonotype has more than one count but fewer than ten. V and J are TRBV9 and TRBJ1-2; D possibly corresponds to TRBD1 (6 bases). The CDR3 contains 14 residues. Germline V lookup: CDR1 SGDLS, CDR2 YYNGEE. V lost 3 bases, J lost 0 bases, and 9 bases lay in between. The CDR3 DNA reads TGTGCCAGCAGCGGGGACACCTCTAACTATGGCTACACCTTC. Protein product: CASSGDTSNYGYTF.

V usage is TRBV7-2 and J usage is TRBJ2-7, with TRBD2 identical over 9 bases. This CDR3 spans 15 amino acids. The germline V gene has CDR1 SGHTA and CDR2 FQGNSA. V trimming: 5 bases; J trimming: 3 bases; junction bases outside the gene matches: 8. The chain's CDR3 is CASSHGLAGNYEQYF. CDR3 bases: TGTGCCAGCAGCCATGGGCTAGCGGGAAACTACGAGCAGTACTTC.

This chain links TRBV3-1 with TRBJ2-7; D is uncertain. The ends were cut back, 1 base at V and 8 bases at J, with 12 bases in the middle. Germline lookup yields CDR1 LGHDT and CDR2 YNNKEL (reference sequence). The CDR3 has 13 residues. In nucleotides, the CDR3 is TGTGCCAGCAGCCAAGTCGGCCAGACGAAGCAGTACTTC. This codes for CASSQVGQTKQYF.

This clonotype appeared a few times. The chain joins TRBV4-1 to TRBJ1-6, with D unresolved. Germline V gives CDR1 MGHRA, CDR2 YSYEKL. The V gene lost 0 bases and the J gene lost 7 bases, with 4 bases spanning the gap. This CDR3 has 13 amino acids. CDR3 residues: CASSQDRNSPLHF. The DNA of the CDR3 is TGCGCCAGCAGCCAAGACCGAAATTCACCCCTCCACTTT.

V and J are TRBV7-9 and TRBJ1-2; perhaps TRBD1 as D (5 bases). Trimming took off 7 bases at V and 5 bases at J, with 23 bases between the two ends. CDR1 is SEHNR, CDR2 FQNEAQ, per germline (reference sequence). This CDR3 spans 16 amino acids. Written as DNA, the CDR3 is TGTGCCAGCACCCCTCAACCGGACAACCTGCAGTATGGCTACACCTTC. The encoded protein is CASTPQPDNLQYGYTF.

Many counts were recorded for this clonotype. V gene TRBV14 combines with J gene TRBJ2-7; 7 positions match TRBD1. Trimming removed 1 base from V and 5 bases from J; junction bases left unmatched: 14. The CDR3 covers 17 residues. The germline V gene encodes CDR1 SGHDN and CDR2 FVKESK. CDR3 amino acids: CASSQALNDRESHEQYF. CDR3 coding DNA: TGTGCCAGCAGCCAAGCCCTAAACGACAGGGAATCCCACGAGCAGTACTTC.